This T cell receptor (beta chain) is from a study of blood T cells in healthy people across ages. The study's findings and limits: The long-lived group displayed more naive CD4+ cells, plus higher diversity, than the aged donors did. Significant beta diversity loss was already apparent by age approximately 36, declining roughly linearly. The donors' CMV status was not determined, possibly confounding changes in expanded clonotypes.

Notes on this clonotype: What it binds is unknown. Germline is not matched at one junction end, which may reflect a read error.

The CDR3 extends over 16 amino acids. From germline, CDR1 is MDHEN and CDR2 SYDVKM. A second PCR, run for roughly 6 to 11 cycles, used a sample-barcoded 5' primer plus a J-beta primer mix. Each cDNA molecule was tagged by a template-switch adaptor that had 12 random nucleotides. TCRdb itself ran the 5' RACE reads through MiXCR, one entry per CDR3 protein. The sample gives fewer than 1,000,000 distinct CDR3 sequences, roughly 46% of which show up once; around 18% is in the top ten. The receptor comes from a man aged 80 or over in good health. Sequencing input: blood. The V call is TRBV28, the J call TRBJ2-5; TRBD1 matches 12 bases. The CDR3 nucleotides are TGTGCCGGCAGCAACGGCGGGACAGGGGGCGAAGAGACCCAGTACTTC. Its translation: CAGSNGGTGGEETQYF.